The clone carrying this T cell receptor beta chain was observed once. Profiled with immunoSEQ multiplex PCR; TCRdb holds only in-frame clones, not every one. The repertoire has approximately 79,000 clones, 95% to 98% of them found once; the top ten carry 0.34%. The sample is drawn from a study of technical replicates of blood from a handful of donors. Germline V gives CDR1 SGHTA, CDR2 FQGTGA. Unmatched junction bases numbered 1, after V lost 1 base and J lost 3 bases. This CDR3 spans 14 amino acids. The TCR was taken from a human donor in good health. Sample: T cells isolated from PBMCs. The V and J genes are TRBV7-3 and TRBJ2-7; 9 bases are shared with TRBD2. CDR3 loop: CASSLSSGSYEQYF. CDR3 nucleotide sequence: TGTGCCAGCAGCTTAAGTAGCGGGAGCTACGAGCAGTACTTC. The full variable domain, its missing parts supplied by reference TRBV7-3 and TRBJ2-7, is GAGVSQTPSNKVTEKGKYVELRCDPISGHTALYWYRQSLGQGPEFLIYFQGTGAADDSGLPNDRFFAVRPEGSVSTLKIQRTERGDSAVYLCASSLSSGSYEQYFGPGTRLTVT.